The 17 T cell receptor beta chains presented below share a single source sample, sequenced in a study of read filtering for tumor transcriptome and immune sequencing. Molecular barcoded adaptors covering alpha/delta and beta/gamma chains were used on approximately 400 ng RNA. MiXCR, applied by TCRdb to the reads, yields one record per CDR3 protein. The sample has under 80,000 distinct CDR3 sequences; around 18% are singletons. Input material: a population of CD138-negative cells sorted from bone marrow. These receptors were collected from a donor aged 40 or over with multiple myeloma.

This clonotype was seen many times. The chain recombines TRBV20-1 with TRBJ2-2; tentative D call: TRBD2 (6 bases). The length of the CDR3 is 13 residues. Trimming left V 0 bases short and J 8 bases short, with 10 bases between. Germline assignment: CDR1 DFQATT and CDR2 SNEGSKA (reference sequence). Written as DNA, the CDR3 is TGCAGTGCTAGAGATCCTGCGGGAGGGGAGCTGTTTTTT. This gives the protein CSARDPAGGELFF.

In this sample, this clonotype turned up many times. The V and J genes are TRBV20-1 and TRBJ1-2, with 12 bases matching TRBD1. The CDR3 has 14 amino acids. The V gene end was trimmed by 2 bases and the J gene end by 10 bases; junction bases not matched to a gene: 8. Germline V CDR1 and CDR2: DFQATT, SNEGSKA (reference sequence). The CDR3 DNA reads TGCAGTGCTAGACCCCCGGGACAGGGGGCCAACTACACCTTC. Translated, it gives CSARPPGQGANYTF.

This clonotype was found many times. V usage is TRBV20-1 and J usage is TRBJ2-1; D is undetermined. Looked up from germline, CDR1 is DFQATT and CDR2 is SNEGSKA (reference sequence). The V end lost 7 bases, the J end lost 8 bases, and 12 bases lay between the germline ends. There are 11 residues in the CDR3. The CDR3 DNA is TGCAGTGGGGGTCTTCTGGATGAGCAGTTCTTC. It yields the protein CSGGLLDEQFF.

This clonotype was detected many times. This chain joins TRBV5-1 and TRBJ2-7, with a weak D call TRBD2 (6 bases). V shed 7 bases and J shed 4 bases, with 15 bases lying between them. Germline V gene sequence: CDR1 SGHRS, CDR2 YFSETQ. The CDR3 is made up of 13 amino acids. The CDR3 DNA follows: TGCGCCAGCGGACCGCAGAGCGGGTACGAGCAGTACTTC. This codes for CASGPQSGYEQYF.

CDR3 nucleotide sequence: TGCAGTGCCCCTGACGGGCCAGGTATCAATCAGCCCCAGCATTTT. This encodes CSAPDGPGINQPQHF. The chain is built from TRBV20-1 and TRBJ1-5; D unclear. Trimming took off 6 bases at V and 3 bases at J, with 18 bases between the two ends. Germline V gives CDR1 DFQATT, CDR2 SNEGSKA (reference sequence). The CDR3 extends over 15 amino acids.

There are many counts of this clonotype. The genes are TRBV2 and TRBJ2-5, with 7 bases lining up with TRBD1. Germline CDR1 is SNHLY and CDR2 is FYNNEI. This CDR3 has 15 amino acids. V shed 4 bases and J 0 bases; nucleotides not matched to a gene: 5. The CDR3 DNA is TGTGCCAGCAGTGTGGAGACAGGGTACCAAGAGACCCAGTACTTC. As protein: CASSVETGYQETQYF.

This clonotype was seen many times. J is TRBJ1-3 and V is TRBV19; D call uncertain. CDR3 length equals 15 residues. From germline, CDR1 is LNHDA and CDR2 SQIVND (reference sequence). The V gene lost 5 bases and the J gene lost 0 bases, with 11 bases spanning the gap. The CDR3 DNA follows: TGTGCCAGTAGTGGACCGGCGAGCTCTGGAAACACCATATATTTT. It specifies CASSGPASSGNTIYF.

This clonotype has ten or more counts. The chain is built from TRBV20-1 and TRBJ2-2; no clear D gene. Deletions cut 3 bases from V and 4 bases from J, with 9 bases between. This CDR3 is 13 amino acids long. Germline V lookup: CDR1 DFQATT, CDR2 SNEGSKA (reference sequence). The CDR3 DNA is TGCAGTGCTAGCTGGCAGAGCACCGGGGAGCTGTTTTTT. Its protein is CSASWQSTGELFF.

This clonotype was picked up many times. The chain combines TRBV28 with TRBJ2-3; D not certain. Trimming removed 5 bases from V and 4 bases from J, with 10 bases in between. This CDR3 is 13 amino acids long. Germline loops: CDR1 MDHEN, CDR2 SYDVKM. CDR3 sequence (DNA): TGTGCCAGCAGTGCCAGAGCGCCAGATACGCAGTATTTT. Its protein product is CASSARAPDTQYF.

This clonotype was seen repeatedly, ten times or more. V usage is TRBV2 and J usage is TRBJ1-3; the match to TRBD1 covers 8 bases. Looked up from germline, CDR1 is SNHLY and CDR2 is FYNNEI. The CDR3 is 14 residues long. The ends lost 3 bases at V and 4 bases at J; junction bases unmatched: 2. The CDR3, as DNA: TGTGCCAGCAGTGATCAGGGGGCGGGAAACACCATATATTTT. Amino acid sequence: CASSDQGAGNTIYF.

This clonotype appeared many times. The junction differs from germline at one of its ends, possibly a read error. The chain employs TRBV24-1 and TRBJ2-1; 10 bases align to TRBD2. The CDR3 covers 15 residues. The germline gives CDR1 KGHDR, CDR2 SFDVKD. The CDR3 sequence is CVTLGSSSGSHEQFF. The CDR3 DNA sequence: TGTGTCACCCTTGGCAGCTCTAGCGGGAGCCATGAGCAGTTCTTC.

V and J are TRBV6-1 and TRBJ2-5, with TRBD2 as a possible D gene (5 bases). Deletions cut 7 bases from V and 5 bases from J, with 20 bases between. The CDR3 extends over 15 amino acids. CDR1 is MNHNS and CDR2 is SASEGT in the germline V gene. This chain's CDR3 is CASTNGMIADETQYF. The CDR3 nucleotides are TGTGCCAGCACTAACGGGATGATAGCCGACGAGACCCAGTACTTC.

This clonotype has more than one count but fewer than ten. V gene TRBV7-3 combines with J gene TRBJ1-1; TRBD1 aligns across 7 bases. The germline CDR1 and CDR2 sequences are SGHTA and FQGTGA. CDR3 length: 13 residues. V lost 5 bases and J lost 1; bases outside the gene matches: 1. The CDR3 nucleotides read TGTGCCAGCAGCCGACAGGGGAACACTGAAGCTTTCTTT. Translation gives CASSRQGNTEAFF.

There are a few counts of this clonotype. The rearrangement uses TRBV11-3 and TRBJ1-3, with 7 bases aligning to TRBD1. The ends lost 3 bases at V and 8 bases at J; junction bases unmatched: 7. The CDR3 length is 14 residues. CDR1 SGHNT and CDR2 YENEEA come from the germline V gene. CDR3 residues: CASSFETGIDTIYF. The DNA for the CDR3 is TGTGCCAGCAGCTTTGAGACAGGGATCGACACCATATATTTT.

This clonotype has a count of ten or more. The chain carries TRBV18 and TRBJ2-6, with 9 bases aligning to TRBD1. CDR1 and CDR2 from the germline V gene are KGHSH and LQKENI. This CDR3 has 17 amino acids. After removal of 1 base from V and 0 bases from J, the junction contained 1 base not matched to a gene. The CDR3 coding sequence is TGTGCCAGCTCACCACTGGACAGGGGCTCTGGGGCCAACGTCCTGACTTTC. Translating gives CASSPLDRGSGANVLTF.

There are many counts of this clonotype. The DNA of the CDR3 is TGTGCCAGCAGCTTAAGGGGTAGCAACGAGCAGTACTTC. Protein: CASSLRGSNEQYF. The chain combines TRBV7-2 with TRBJ2-7; D is possibly TRBD1 (5 bases). V dropped 2 bases and J dropped 5 bases, with 10 bases sitting between them. Looked up from germline, CDR1 is SGHTA and CDR2 is FQGNSA. CDR3 length: 13 amino acids.

In this sample, this clonotype turned up many times. The chain uses TRBV29-1 and TRBJ2-2; 8 nucleotides agree with TRBD2. V lost 4 bases to trimming and J lost 0 bases; unmatched junction nucleotides: 7. The CDR3 contains 16 residues. CDR1 is SQVTM and CDR2 is ANQGSEA in the germline V gene. CDR3 nucleotides: TGCAGCGTTGCTAATCTAGCGGGCTCGAACACCGGGGAGCTGTTTTTT. This encodes CSVANLAGSNTGELFF.